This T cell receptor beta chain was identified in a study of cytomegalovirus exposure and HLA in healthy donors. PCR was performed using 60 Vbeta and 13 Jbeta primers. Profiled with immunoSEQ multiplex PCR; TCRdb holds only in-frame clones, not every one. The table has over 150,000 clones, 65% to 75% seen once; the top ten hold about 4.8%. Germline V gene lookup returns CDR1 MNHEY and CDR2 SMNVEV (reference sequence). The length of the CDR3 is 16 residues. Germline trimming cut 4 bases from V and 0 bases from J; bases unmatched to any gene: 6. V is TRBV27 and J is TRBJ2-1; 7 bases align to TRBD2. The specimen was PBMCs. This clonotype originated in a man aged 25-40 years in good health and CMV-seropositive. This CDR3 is CASSSLGGGSYNEQFF. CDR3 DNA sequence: TGTGCCAGCAGTTCCTTGGGCGGGGGCTCCTACAATGAGCAGTTCTTC.